A selection of T cell receptor beta chains follows, all from one sample in a study of T cell responses to AZD1222 COVID-19 vaccine. TCRdb's copy holds only in-frame clones and misses some; the assay was immunoSEQ multiplex PCR. The repertoire has roughly 190,000 clones, 93% of them found once; the top ten carry around 4.3%. This specimen was peripheral blood, taken on day 0 of AZD1222 vaccination. Receptor source: an adult in good health. Each CDR3 is given with its conserved first and last residue. The D gene is left open where the match is weak. Size tells how often a clone was seen (once, few, many) or the class of an expanded clone, and some rows leave it out.

clone_size: NA; cdr3_length: 13; j_call: TRBJ1-1; v_call: TRBV11-3; d_call: NA; cdr3_nt: TGTGCCAGCAGCCCGGGACTGGGCACTGAAGCTTTCTTT; cdr3_aa: CASSPGLGTEAFF
clone_size: once; cdr3_length: 15; j_call: TRBJ2-3; v_call: TRBV27; d_call: TRBD2; cdr3_nt: TGTGCCAGCAGTTTTTGGGCGGGAGTCGCAGATACGCAGTATTTT; cdr3_aa: CASSFWAGVADTQYF
clone_size: NA; cdr3_length: 17; j_call: TRBJ2-7; v_call: TRBV7-6; d_call: TRBD2; cdr3_nt: TGTGCCAGCAGCTTAGCGCTAATCGAGCGGGAGCCCTACGAGCAGTACTTC; cdr3_aa: CASSLALIEREPYEQYF
clone_size: NA; cdr3_length: 16; j_call: TRBJ2-7; v_call: TRBV21-1; d_call: NA; cdr3_nt: TGTGCCAGCAGCAGGCCTTTAGGAGTGCCGAGCTACGAGCAGTACTTC; cdr3_aa: CASSRPLGVPSYEQYF
clone_size: NA; cdr3_length: 14; j_call: TRBJ2-2; v_call: TRBV6-5; d_call: NA; cdr3_nt: TGTGCCGCTCAATCCGGAGTTGACACCGGGGAGCTGTTTTTT; cdr3_aa: CAAQSGVDTGELFF
clone_size: NA; cdr3_length: 15; j_call: TRBJ2-5; v_call: TRBV10-2; d_call: TRBD2; cdr3_nt: TGCGCCAGCAGAGGAGCGGGGGGAAGGGGGGAGACCCAGTACTTC; cdr3_aa: CASRGAGGRGETQYF
clone_size: NA; cdr3_length: 13; j_call: TRBJ2-1; v_call: TRBV6-5; d_call: NA; cdr3_nt: TGTGCCAGCAGGGGGGGTTTTGGGGATGAGCAGTTCTTC; cdr3_aa: CASRGGFGDEQFF
clone_size: NA; cdr3_length: 13; j_call: TRBJ1-2; v_call: TRBV7-9; d_call: NA; cdr3_nt: TGTGCCAGCAGATTGGACACCAAATTGGGCTACACCTTC; cdr3_aa: CASRLDTKLGYTF
clone_size: once; cdr3_length: 15; j_call: TRBJ1-1; v_call: TRBV7-9; d_call: NA; cdr3_nt: TGTGCCAGCAGCTTAGGAAGCGGGGTGGAGACTGAAGCTTTCTTT; cdr3_aa: CASSLGSGVETEAFF
clone_size: NA; cdr3_length: 15; j_call: TRBJ1-6; v_call: TRBV6-5; d_call: NA; cdr3_nt: TGTGCCAGCAGTCATGAACCGGGGAGTAGTTCACCCCTCCACTTT; cdr3_aa: CASSHEPGSSSPLHF
clone_size: once; cdr3_length: 14; j_call: TRBJ1-5; v_call: TRBV6-5; d_call: NA; cdr3_nt: TGTGCCAGCAGTTACAGGAGAGGGGATCAGCCCCAGCATTTT; cdr3_aa: CASSYRRGDQPQHF
clone_size: NA; cdr3_length: 15; j_call: TRBJ1-6; v_call: TRBV7-6; d_call: TRBD1; cdr3_nt: TGTGCCAGCAGCCAACAGGGGGGTCTTGGTTCACCCCTCCACTTT; cdr3_aa: CASSQQGGLGSPLHF
clone_size: NA; cdr3_length: 15; j_call: TRBJ2-5; v_call: TRBV28; d_call: NA; cdr3_nt: TGTGCCAGCAGTTTAGAGGCGCCCAACCAAGAGACCCAGTACTTC; cdr3_aa: CASSLEAPNQETQYF
clone_size: NA; cdr3_length: 13; j_call: TRBJ1-1; v_call: TRBV5-1; d_call: NA; cdr3_nt: TGCGCCAGCAGCTTTCAGGTGAACACTGAAGCTTTCTTT; cdr3_aa: CASSFQVNTEAFF
clone_size: NA; cdr3_length: 13; j_call: TRBJ2-7; v_call: TRBV19; d_call: TRBD1; cdr3_nt: TGTGCCAGTAGGGACAGGGGGACCTACGAGCAGTACTTC; cdr3_aa: CASRDRGTYEQYF
clone_size: NA; cdr3_length: 13; j_call: TRBJ1-1; v_call: TRBV6-5; d_call: NA; cdr3_nt: TGTGCCAGCGTCCCCCCTGTGATCGCTGAAGCTTTCTTT; cdr3_aa: CASVPPVIAEAFF
clone_size: NA; cdr3_length: 15; j_call: TRBJ1-2; v_call: TRBV6-5; d_call: TRBD1; cdr3_nt: TGTGCCAGCAGCCTCGGGACAGGGGGCGGCTATGGCTACACCTTC; cdr3_aa: CASSLGTGGGYGYTF
clone_size: NA; cdr3_length: 14; j_call: TRBJ2-7; v_call: TRBV27; d_call: NA; cdr3_nt: TGTGCCAGCAGTTTATCCGTCCCTCCCGACGAGCAGTACTTC; cdr3_aa: CASSLSVPPDEQYF
clone_size: NA; cdr3_length: 12; j_call: TRBJ1-4; v_call: TRBV9; d_call: NA; cdr3_nt: TGTGCCAGCAGCGTAGGTTCCGAAAAACTGTTTTTT; cdr3_aa: CASSVGSEKLFF
clone_size: NA; cdr3_length: 12; j_call: TRBJ2-7; v_call: TRBV12-3/TRBV12-4; d_call: NA; cdr3_nt: TGTGCCAGCAGCCCCGGAATGGGGAAGCAGTACTTC; cdr3_aa: CASSPGMGKQYF
clone_size: few; cdr3_length: 14; j_call: TRBJ1-5; v_call: TRBV3-1/TRBV3-2; d_call: NA; cdr3_nt: TGTGCCAGCAGCCAAGAGCCGTGGAATCAGCCCCAGCATTTT; cdr3_aa: CASSQEPWNQPQHF
clone_size: NA; cdr3_length: 14; j_call: TRBJ2-5; v_call: TRBV18; d_call: NA; cdr3_nt: TGTGCCAGCTCACCCCAGGGATCGGAGGAGACCCAGTACTTC; cdr3_aa: CASSPQGSEETQYF
clone_size: NA; cdr3_length: 16; j_call: TRBJ2-1; v_call: TRBV5-1; d_call: TRBD2; cdr3_nt: TGCGCCAGCAGCTCGGACCCGGGACTAGCGGGAAATGAGCAGTTCTTC; cdr3_aa: CASSSDPGLAGNEQFF
clone_size: NA; cdr3_length: 14; j_call: TRBJ2-5; v_call: TRBV18; d_call: NA; cdr3_nt: TGTGCCAGCTCACCCCTGAGGGGAGCGGAGACCCAGTACTTC; cdr3_aa: CASSPLRGAETQYF
clone_size: NA; cdr3_length: 12; j_call: TRBJ2-7; v_call: TRBV28; d_call: NA; cdr3_nt: TGTGCCAGCAGTTTAAGGAACGACGAGCAGTACTTC; cdr3_aa: CASSLRNDEQYF
clone_size: NA; cdr3_length: 16; j_call: TRBJ1-4; v_call: TRBV18; d_call: NA; cdr3_nt: TGTGCCAGCTCACTTACCCAGGGGCCCTCTAATGAAAAACTGTTTTTT; cdr3_aa: CASSLTQGPSNEKLFF
clone_size: NA; cdr3_length: 14; j_call: TRBJ1-2; v_call: TRBV18; d_call: NA; cdr3_nt: TGTGCCAGCTCACAAAAGACACAGAACTATGGCTACACCTTC; cdr3_aa: CASSQKTQNYGYTF
clone_size: NA; cdr3_length: 12; j_call: TRBJ2-7; v_call: TRBV13; d_call: TRBD1; cdr3_nt: TGTGCCAGCAGCGCCGGACAGGCCGACCGGTACTTC; cdr3_aa: CASSAGQADRYF
clone_size: NA; cdr3_length: 15; j_call: TRBJ1-1; v_call: TRBV19; d_call: NA; cdr3_nt: TGTGCCAGTAGTATTGGTGGCGCGATAGCTGTGGAAGCTTTCTTT; cdr3_aa: CASSIGGAIAVEAFF
clone_size: NA; cdr3_length: 22; j_call: TRBJ2-1; v_call: TRBV9; d_call: TRBD2; cdr3_nt: TGTGCCAGCAGCGCGACCCTACCCGGGTGGCTAGCGGGGTCCGATTACTACAATGAGCAGTTCTTC; cdr3_aa: CASSATLPGWLAGSDYYNEQFF
clone_size: NA; cdr3_length: 18; j_call: TRBJ2-2; v_call: TRBV4-1; d_call: TRBD2; cdr3_nt: TGCGCCAGCAGCCAAGCCCGGGGTAGCGGGGTTGTCACCGGGGAGCTGTTTTTT; cdr3_aa: CASSQARGSGVVTGELFF